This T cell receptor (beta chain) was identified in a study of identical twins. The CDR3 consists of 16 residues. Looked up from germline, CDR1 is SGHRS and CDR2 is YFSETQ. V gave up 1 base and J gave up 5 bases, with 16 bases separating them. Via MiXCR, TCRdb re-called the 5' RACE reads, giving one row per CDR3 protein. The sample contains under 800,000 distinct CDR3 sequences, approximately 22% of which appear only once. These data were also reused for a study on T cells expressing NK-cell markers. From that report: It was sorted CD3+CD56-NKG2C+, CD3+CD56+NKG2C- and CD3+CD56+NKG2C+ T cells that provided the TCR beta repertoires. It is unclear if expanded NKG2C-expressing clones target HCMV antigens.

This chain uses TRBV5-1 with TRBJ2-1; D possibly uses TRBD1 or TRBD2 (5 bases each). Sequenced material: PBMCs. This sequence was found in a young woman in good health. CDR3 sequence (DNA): TGCGCCAGCAGCTTGTTATTATCGGGGCGGCACAATGAGCAGTTCTTC. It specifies CASSLLLSGRHNEQFF.